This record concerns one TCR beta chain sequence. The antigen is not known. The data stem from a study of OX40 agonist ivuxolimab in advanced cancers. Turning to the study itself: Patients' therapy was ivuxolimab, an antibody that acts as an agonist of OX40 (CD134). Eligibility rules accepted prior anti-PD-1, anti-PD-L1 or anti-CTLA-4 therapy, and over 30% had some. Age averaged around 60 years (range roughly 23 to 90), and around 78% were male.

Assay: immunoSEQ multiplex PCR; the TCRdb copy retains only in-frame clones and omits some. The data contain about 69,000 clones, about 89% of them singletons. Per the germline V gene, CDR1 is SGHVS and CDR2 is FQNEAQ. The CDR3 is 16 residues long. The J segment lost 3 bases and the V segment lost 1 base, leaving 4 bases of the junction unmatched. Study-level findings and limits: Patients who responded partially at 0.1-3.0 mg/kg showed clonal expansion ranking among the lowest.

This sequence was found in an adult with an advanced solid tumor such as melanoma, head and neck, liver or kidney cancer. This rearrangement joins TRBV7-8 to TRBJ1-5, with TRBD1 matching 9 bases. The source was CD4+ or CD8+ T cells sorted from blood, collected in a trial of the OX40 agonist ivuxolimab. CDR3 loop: CASSLGRDRDNQPQHF. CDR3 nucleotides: TGTGCCAGCAGCTTAGGTAGGGACAGGGACAATCAGCCCCAGCATTTT.